This T cell receptor (beta chain) is drawn from a study of shared T cell receptors in the human thymus. Method: immunoSEQ multiplex PCR; TCRdb's copy keeps in-frame clones and lacks some. Of some 700,000 clones listed, approximately 85% are singletons. The CDR3 sequence is 19 residues long. The germline gives CDR1 SGHTA, CDR2 FQGNSA. Trimming at V came to 6 bases and at J to 2 bases, leaving 15 bases not matched to a gene. The same sample was also studied in work on human thymus T cells. From that study: Surgeons resected thymus tissue during corrective heart surgery. Thymic and blood repertoires seemed to show skewed V and J gene use. Unrelated individuals had highly overlapping thymic repertoires, as reported in related research.

The source of this sequence is a girl under three years old with a congenital heart defect. The rearrangement joins TRBV7-2 to TRBJ2-1, with 11 positions matching TRBD2. Sequenced input: thymocytes. Written as DNA, the CDR3 is TGTGCCAGCAGTCCTCCGGGACTAGCGGCCTCCGTTACCTACAATGAGCAGTTCTTC. Residues: CASSPPGLAASVTYNEQFF.